Shown below are 30 T cell receptor beta chains from a single sample sequenced in a study of blood T cell repertoires in COVID-19. Some clones are missing from TCRdb's copy, which holds only in-frame ones; the method was immunoSEQ multiplex PCR. The table shows 60,000 to 80,000 clones, with more than 85% occurring only once. The sequenced sample consisted of peripheral blood. The receptors here all came from a man in his 60s with acute or convalescent COVID-19.

The CDR3 loop reads CASSLVGQYNSPLHF. CDR3 bases: TGTGCCAGCAGCCTAGTGGGACAGTATAATTCACCCCTCCACTTT. This rearrangement joins TRBV7-8 to TRBJ1-6; TRBD1 matches at 7 bases. CDR3 length equals 15 residues. Germline CDR1 and CDR2: SGHVS and FQNEAQ. V lost 5 bases and J lost 4; bases outside the gene matches: 5.

This clone was detected only a few times. The same CDR3 is also encoded by other DNA sequences in this sample. V gene TRBV20-1 combines with J gene TRBJ2-5; 8 nucleotides line up with TRBD1. V was pared by 3 bases and J by 5 bases, with 5 bases of the junction left unmatched. The CDR3 contains 13 residues. Germline loops: CDR1 DFQATT, CDR2 SNEGSKA (reference sequence). CDR3 bases: TGCAGTGCTAGTCCAGGGGGCAGGGAGACCCAGTACTTC. Protein: CSASPGGRETQYF.

The chain has TRBV30 and TRBJ1-2; 9 bases line up with TRBD1. The CDR3 is 16 amino acids. V lost 2 bases to trimming and J lost 5 bases; unmatched junction nucleotides: 12. Germline V gene sequence: CDR1 GTSNPN, CDR2 SVGIG (reference sequence). The CDR3 DNA sequence: TGTGCCTGGAGTAAAGGTCGGGGACAGGGAAAATATGGCTACACCTTC. This codes for CAWSKGRGQGKYGYTF. Drawing the rest from reference TRBV30 and TRBJ1-2, the complete variable domain is SQTIHQWPATLVQPVGSPLSLECTVEGTSNPNLYWYRQAAGRGLQLLFYSVGIGQISSEVPQNLSASRPQDRQFILSSKKLLLSDSGFYLCAWSKGRGQGKYGYTFGSGTRLTVV.

This chain joins TRBV7-7 and TRBJ2-2; 9 nucleotides line up with TRBD1. V dropped 5 bases and J dropped 6; count of bases not matched to a gene: 4. The CDR3 extends over 14 amino acids. Germline V gene sequence: CDR1 SSHAT, CDR2 FNYEAQ (reference sequence). CDR3 sequence: CASSTGTGPGELFF. For the CDR3, the DNA is TGTGCCAGCAGCACGGGGACAGGGCCCGGGGAGCTGTTTTTT.

V gene TRBV25-1 combines with J gene TRBJ2-3; 7 nucleotides match TRBD1. Germline V gives CDR1 MGHDK, CDR2 SYGVNS. The length of the CDR3 is 14 residues. V shed 0 bases, J shed 8 bases, and the junction held 5 bases outside the gene matches. This CDR3 is CASSEYKPGGTQYF. DNA of the CDR3: TGTGCCAGCAGTGAATATAAGCCAGGGGGTACGCAGTATTTT.

V gene TRBV11-3 combines with J gene TRBJ2-7, with D hard to call. Germline values: CDR1 SGHNT, CDR2 YENEEA. Trimming left V 1 base short and J 2 bases short, with 9 bases between. The CDR3 is made up of 14 amino acids. CDR3 amino acids: CASSLVHRTYEQYF. The CDR3 coding sequence is TGTGCCAGCAGCTTAGTGCACAGAACCTACGAGCAGTACTTC. The full variable domain, in which reference TRBV11-3 and TRBJ2-7 provide the parts outside the CDR3, is EAGVVQSPRYKIIEKKQPVAFWCNPISGHNTLYWYLQNLGQGPELLIRYENEEAVDDSQLPKDRFSAERLKGVDSTLKIQPAELGDSAVYLCASSLVHRTYEQYFGPGTRLTVT.

The chain has TRBV6-5 and TRBJ1-4, with 9 bases fitting TRBD1. Germline lookup yields CDR1 MNHEY and CDR2 SVGAGI. This CDR3 region has 14 residues. The V and J ends lost 6 bases and 7 bases, in that order; junction bases with no gene match: 6. The CDR3 DNA reads TGTGCCAGCAGCCCGACAGGGGGGAGTGAAAAACTGTTTTTT. This gives the protein CASSPTGGSEKLFF.

V gene TRBV25-1 combines with J gene TRBJ1-1; TRBD1 is a possible D gene (6 bases). V was trimmed by 4 bases and J by 4 bases, leaving 13 bases between them. The germline gives CDR1 MGHDK, CDR2 SYGVNS. CDR3 length: 14 amino acids. CDR3 sequence reads: CASSATGQVTEAFF. CDR3 coding DNA: TGTGCCAGCAGTGCAACAGGGCAGGTCACTGAAGCTTTCTTT. Full variable domain (remainder filled in from reference TRBV25-1 and TRBJ1-1): EADIYQTPRYLVIGTGKKITLECSQTMGHDKMYWYQQDPGMELHLIHYSYGVNSTEKGDLSSESTVSRIRTEHFPLTLESARPSHTSQYLCASSATGQVTEAFFGQGTRLTVV.

The V call is TRBV2, the J call TRBJ1-1; tentative D call: TRBD1 (6 bases). Per the germline V gene, CDR1 is SNHLY and CDR2 is FYNNEI. This CDR3 is 15 amino acids long. V lost 4 bases, J lost 3 bases, and 15 bases lay in between. The CDR3 nucleotides read TGTGCCAGCAGTGTACGCCGGGACACATACACTGAAGCTTTCTTT. It is translated as CASSVRRDTYTEAFF.

The genes are TRBV19 and TRBJ2-1; TRBD2 matches at 9 bases. The CDR3 extends over 17 amino acids. J lost 3 bases, V lost 8 bases, and 14 bases had no gene match. CDR1 is LNHDA, CDR2 SQIVND, per germline (reference sequence). Here the CDR3 reads CASRTGRLSGGYNEQFF. In nucleotides, the CDR3 is TGTGCCAGTCGAACAGGGAGACTTAGCGGGGGCTACAATGAGCAGTTCTTC.

The chain is built from TRBV2 and TRBJ2-3; 8 bases align to TRBD2. Per the germline V gene, CDR1 is SNHLY and CDR2 is FYNNEI. V lost 4 bases and J lost 0; bases outside the gene matches: 3. The CDR3 runs 15 residues. The CDR3 nucleotides read TGTGCCAGCAGTGTACTAGCGGTCAGCACAGATACGCAGTATTTT. Its protein is CASSVLAVSTDTQYF.

The chain uses TRBV5-5 and TRBJ2-7, with TRBD1 matching 9 bases. Germline V gene data show CDR1 as SGHKS and CDR2 as YYEKEE (reference sequence). J gave up 5 bases and V 6 bases, and 9 bases lay outside the gene matches. The CDR3 covers 14 residues. The CDR3 DNA sequence: TGTGCCAGCATGCCGGGACAGGGTAACCACGAGCAGTACTTC. This encodes CASMPGQGNHEQYF.

This chain uses TRBV2 with TRBJ2-7; 10 positions agree with TRBD2. The CDR3 is 15 amino acids. Per germline, CDR1 SNHLY and CDR2 FYNNEI. V lost 7 bases and J lost 1; bases outside the gene matches: 7. This chain's CDR3 is CASMFTSGESYEQYF. CDR3 nucleotides: TGTGCCAGCATGTTCACTAGCGGGGAGTCCTACGAGCAGTACTTC.

This clone has only one observation. The chain joins TRBV5-1 to TRBJ2-5; TRBD2 matches at 9 bases. V gave up 0 bases and J gave up 4 bases; unmatched junction bases: 10. CDR3 length: 17 amino acids. Germline values: CDR1 SGHRS, CDR2 YFSETQ. The DNA of the CDR3 is TGCGCCAGCAGCTTGGCCGGTGGCGGGGGGGCTCGAGAGACCCAGTACTTC. This codes for CASSLAGGGGARETQYF.

The chain couples TRBV7-3 to TRBJ1-1; the D gene is possibly TRBD1 (6 bases). This CDR3 comprises 14 residues. The ends were cut back, 6 bases at V and 1 base at J, with 12 bases in the middle. Per the germline V gene, CDR1 is SGHTA and CDR2 is FQGTGA. The CDR3 loop is CASREGTRNTEAFF. Here the CDR3 DNA reads TGTGCCAGCAGAGAAGGGACAAGGAACACTGAAGCTTTCTTT.

The chain has TRBV29-1 and TRBJ1-3; D possibly corresponds to TRBD1 (5 bases). The germline gives CDR1 SQVTM, CDR2 ANQGSEA. This CDR3 region has 15 residues. The V gene lost 7 bases and the J gene lost 1 base, with 17 bases spanning the gap. The CDR3 region has the DNA TGCAGCGCAAGGACACCGACTCAATCTGGAAACACCATATATTTT. It yields the protein CSARTPTQSGNTIYF.

The chain carries TRBV7-9 and TRBJ2-2; no definite D call. Germline CDR1 and CDR2: SEHNR and FQNEAQ (reference sequence). The germline V and J ends were trimmed by 6 bases and 6 bases, with 11 bases remaining between them. This CDR3 spans 13 amino acids. The CDR3 sequence: CASRQDLAGELFF. DNA of the CDR3: TGTGCCAGCAGGCAGGATTTGGCCGGGGAGCTGTTTTTT.

The V call is TRBV7-6, the J call TRBJ2-3; D perhaps matches TRBD2 (5 bases). From germline, CDR1 is SGHVS and CDR2 FNYEAQ. Trimming removed 1 base from V and 0 bases from J, with 17 bases in between. The CDR3 totals 18 residues. The DNA for the CDR3 is TGTGCCAGCAGCTTAGTGAAGGGCGGGTCTACTAGCACAGATACGCAGTATTTT. This encodes CASSLVKGGSTSTDTQYF.

The genes are TRBV28 and TRBJ1-2; 7 bases are a match to TRBD1. This CDR3 has 13 residues. Germline CDR1 reads MDHEN; CDR2 reads SYDVKM. The V segment lost 5 bases and the J segment 5 bases; nucleotides outside the gene matches: 5. This CDR3 reads CASSRDRDYGYTF. The DNA of the CDR3 is TGTGCCAGCAGTCGCGACAGGGATTATGGCTACACCTTC.

This chain uses TRBV29-1 with TRBJ1-2; 10 positions match TRBD1. Trimming took 7 bases from V and 6 from J; bases not matched to a gene: 8. There are 13 residues in the CDR3. Germline V gene sequence: CDR1 SQVTM, CDR2 ANQGSEA. The CDR3 sequence: CSAPGQGPHGYTF. CDR3 coding DNA: TGCAGCGCCCCGGGACAGGGGCCCCATGGCTACACCTTC.

The gene calls are TRBV5-1 and TRBJ1-2, with D hard to call. The CDR3 runs 13 residues. Germline CDR1 is SGHRS and CDR2 is YFSETQ. The V end was cut by 0 bases, the J end by 8 bases, with 11 bases between. CDR3 DNA: TGCGCCAGCAGCTTGGACGTTACACCCGGCTACACCTTC. Residues: CASSLDVTPGYTF.

V and J are TRBV2 and TRBJ1-1; tentative D call: TRBD1 (5 bases). The CDR3 is 14 residues long. Germline-derived CDR1 and CDR2 are SNHLY and FYNNEI. V lost 9 bases and J 5 bases, leaving 19 bases between the germline ends. CDR3 loop: CASLAGRPRTEAFF. CDR3 DNA: TGTGCCAGTCTGGCGGGACGTCCCCGGACTGAAGCTTTCTTT.

This sequence joins TRBV4-2 and TRBJ2-7; 9 nucleotides line up with TRBD2. The CDR3 consists of 22 residues. V shed 3 bases and J 4 bases; nucleotides not matched to a gene: 28. Germline CDR1 reads LGHNA; CDR2 reads YNFKEQ. The CDR3 sequence is CASSHWASGTSTQDGGLYEQYF. As DNA, the CDR3 is TGTGCCAGCAGCCACTGGGCTAGCGGGACCTCCACACAAGACGGGGGGCTTTACGAGCAGTACTTC.

The rearrangement uses TRBV6-5 and TRBJ1-1, with TRBD1 as a possible D gene (5 bases). This CDR3 region has 11 residues. CDR1 is MNHEY, CDR2 SVGAGI, per germline. Trimming took off 8 bases at V and 7 bases at J, with 11 bases between the two ends. The CDR3 loop reads CASLGGFEAFF. The CDR3 nucleotides are TGTGCCAGCCTGGGGGGTTTTGAAGCTTTCTTT.

The chain couples TRBV7-8 to TRBJ1-2, with TRBD1 identical over 8 bases. V lost 2 bases, J lost 4 bases, and 3 bases stayed unmatched. The germline CDR1 and CDR2 sequences are SGHVS and FQNEAQ. The CDR3 totals 14 residues. The CDR3 protein is CASSLNRGAYGYTF. As DNA, the CDR3 is TGTGCCAGCAGCTTAAACAGGGGGGCCTATGGCTACACCTTC.

V is TRBV18 and J is TRBJ2-7, with TRBD1 matching over 9 bases. V was clipped by 5 bases and J by 3 bases; unmatched bases: 5. The length of the CDR3 is 14 residues. Germline lookup yields CDR1 KGHSH and CDR2 LQKENI. CDR3 region: CASSTGTGSYEQYF. In DNA, the CDR3 is TGTGCCAGCTCAACCGGGACAGGGAGCTACGAGCAGTACTTC.

The chain has TRBV5-1 and TRBJ2-5, with 7 bases fitting TRBD2. The CDR3 consists of 16 residues. After removal of 1 base from V and 2 bases from J, the junction contained 8 bases not matched to a gene. Germline V gene data show CDR1 as SGHRS and CDR2 as YFSETQ. The CDR3 spells CASSLTPGGSQETQYF. The CDR3 coding sequence is TGCGCCAGCAGCTTGACTCCCGGGGGGTCACAAGAGACCCAGTACTTC.

This clone was picked up a small number of times. This chain uses TRBV30 with TRBJ1-2; no reliable D call. This CDR3 contains 14 residues. Trimming removed 0 bases from V and 0 bases from J, with 8 bases in between. Germline lookup yields CDR1 GTSNPN and CDR2 SVGIG (reference sequence). CDR3 in amino acids: CAWSVNTPNYGYTF. CDR3 sequence (DNA): TGTGCCTGGAGTGTAAACACCCCTAACTATGGCTACACCTTC.

The gene calls are TRBV7-9 and TRBJ2-5, with 8 bases matching TRBD2. CDR1 and CDR2 (germline): SEHNR, FQNEAQ (reference sequence). This CDR3 region has 14 residues. The junction had 7 bases not matched to a gene; V was cut back by 5 bases and J by 5 bases. The chain's CDR3 is CASSASGRGETQYF. The CDR3 nucleotides read TGTGCCAGCAGCGCTAGCGGGCGGGGGGAGACCCAGTACTTC.

The chain recombines TRBV6-1 with TRBJ2-1; maybe TRBD2 (5 bases). The CDR3 loop spans 18 amino acids. CDR1 is MNHNS and CDR2 is SASEGT in the germline V gene. V lost 2 bases to trimming and J lost 9 bases, with 26 bases between them. The CDR3 spells CASSEHAFLGRGSPEQFF. DNA for the CDR3: TGTGCCAGCAGTGAACATGCCTTTCTAGGGAGAGGGTCTCCTGAGCAGTTCTTC.